This T cell receptor (beta chain) derives from a study of blood T cell repertoires in COVID-19 (dated by TCRdb to the early 2020s). With regard to the full study: Samples from collaborators originated in the United States, Italy and Spain and spanned both the acute and convalescent phases of COVID-19. Samples were obtained from the ongoing ImmuneRACE study (first 160 participants) and from 1,254 subjects provided by 6 global collaborators. The repertoires were released in a freely available public database intended as a resource for research on the immune response to SARS-CoV-2. A de-identified subject ID, COVID-19 status, age in years and sex were almost always included in the sample metadata. HLA class I and class II types, where available, came from metadata supplied by the sample provider rather than from assay-based typing. The prospective study material was composed of cDNA or gDNA derived from T cells, B-cell-depleted T cells, or PBMCs. Deeply sampled blood TCRbeta repertoires from subjects exposed to, actively infected with, or recovered from COVID-19 were included in the dataset.

This clone was observed a handful of times. Its antigen is still unknown. No base quality values were provided; no much bigger clone lies one nucleotide off. The collaborating institutions used their own protocols to collect whole blood in K2EDTA tubes. For TCRbeta analysis, collaborators shipped samples as frozen whole blood, isolated PBMCs, or DNA extracted from either of those sample types. Paper-wide results and their limitations: The quantity of clinical and demographic metadata differed by source and by participant and was supplied without curation.

The immunoSEQ Assay, a bias-controlled multiplex PCR, was used to amplify TCRbeta CDR3 regions from genomic DNA. In the paper's pipeline: The number of nucleated cells in each sample was estimated by amplification of reference gene primers within the assay. To quantify the absolute abundance of each unique TCRbeta CDR3 rearrangement, sequence reads were collapsed and filtered. Productive Simpson clonality was computed per sample as the square root of Simpson's diversity index over productive rearrangements. TCRdb holds this immuneACCESS table with in-frame rearrangements only. Some clones are missing; in checked studies, unresolved V genes explain under half, and the rest has no known cause. V, J and clone size derive from that table, while D and trimming were established from the DNA sequence. The sample table shows 200,000 to 250,000 clones, and 88% are seen once. Of the sample, 1.5% falls within the top ten clones.

V gives up 1 base and J gives up 0 bases, and the segment between their germline ends measures 13 bases. The CDR3 sequence holds 16 residues, the cysteine and phenylalanine included. Kept here is only the CDR3 DNA, which spans 48 bases and is read in frame from base 1. For CDR1 and CDR2, the germline V gene (reference sequence) lists GTSNPN and SVGIG. Sequencing input: peripheral blood. The chain couples TRBV30 to TRBJ1-5; the best D guess is TRBD1, with 6 bases matching. This TCR came from a man between 18 and 29 years old with active or convalescent COVID-19. The DNA is as follows: TGTGCCTGGAGTGGGGGGGGCTCTCATAGCAATCAGCCCCAGCATTTT. Translated, it gives CAWSGGGSHSNQPQHF. The full variable domain, completed from the reference TRBV30 and TRBJ1-5 proteins outside the CDR3, reads SQTIHQWPATLVQPVGSPLSLECTVEGTSNPNLYWYRQAAGRGLQLLFYSVGIGQISSEVPQNLSASRPQDRQFILSSKKLLLSDSGFYLCAWSGGGSHSNQPQHFGDGTRLSIL.